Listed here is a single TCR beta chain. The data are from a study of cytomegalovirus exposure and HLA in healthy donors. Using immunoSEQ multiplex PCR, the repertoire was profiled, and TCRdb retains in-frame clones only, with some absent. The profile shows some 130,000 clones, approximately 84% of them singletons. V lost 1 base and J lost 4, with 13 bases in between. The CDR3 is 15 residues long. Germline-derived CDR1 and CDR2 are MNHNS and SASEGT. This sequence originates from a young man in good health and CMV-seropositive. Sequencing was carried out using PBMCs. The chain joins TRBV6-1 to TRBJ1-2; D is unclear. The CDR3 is CASSEGNQAIYGYTF. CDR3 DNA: TGTGCCAGCAGTGAAGGTAACCAGGCCATCTATGGCTACACCTTC.